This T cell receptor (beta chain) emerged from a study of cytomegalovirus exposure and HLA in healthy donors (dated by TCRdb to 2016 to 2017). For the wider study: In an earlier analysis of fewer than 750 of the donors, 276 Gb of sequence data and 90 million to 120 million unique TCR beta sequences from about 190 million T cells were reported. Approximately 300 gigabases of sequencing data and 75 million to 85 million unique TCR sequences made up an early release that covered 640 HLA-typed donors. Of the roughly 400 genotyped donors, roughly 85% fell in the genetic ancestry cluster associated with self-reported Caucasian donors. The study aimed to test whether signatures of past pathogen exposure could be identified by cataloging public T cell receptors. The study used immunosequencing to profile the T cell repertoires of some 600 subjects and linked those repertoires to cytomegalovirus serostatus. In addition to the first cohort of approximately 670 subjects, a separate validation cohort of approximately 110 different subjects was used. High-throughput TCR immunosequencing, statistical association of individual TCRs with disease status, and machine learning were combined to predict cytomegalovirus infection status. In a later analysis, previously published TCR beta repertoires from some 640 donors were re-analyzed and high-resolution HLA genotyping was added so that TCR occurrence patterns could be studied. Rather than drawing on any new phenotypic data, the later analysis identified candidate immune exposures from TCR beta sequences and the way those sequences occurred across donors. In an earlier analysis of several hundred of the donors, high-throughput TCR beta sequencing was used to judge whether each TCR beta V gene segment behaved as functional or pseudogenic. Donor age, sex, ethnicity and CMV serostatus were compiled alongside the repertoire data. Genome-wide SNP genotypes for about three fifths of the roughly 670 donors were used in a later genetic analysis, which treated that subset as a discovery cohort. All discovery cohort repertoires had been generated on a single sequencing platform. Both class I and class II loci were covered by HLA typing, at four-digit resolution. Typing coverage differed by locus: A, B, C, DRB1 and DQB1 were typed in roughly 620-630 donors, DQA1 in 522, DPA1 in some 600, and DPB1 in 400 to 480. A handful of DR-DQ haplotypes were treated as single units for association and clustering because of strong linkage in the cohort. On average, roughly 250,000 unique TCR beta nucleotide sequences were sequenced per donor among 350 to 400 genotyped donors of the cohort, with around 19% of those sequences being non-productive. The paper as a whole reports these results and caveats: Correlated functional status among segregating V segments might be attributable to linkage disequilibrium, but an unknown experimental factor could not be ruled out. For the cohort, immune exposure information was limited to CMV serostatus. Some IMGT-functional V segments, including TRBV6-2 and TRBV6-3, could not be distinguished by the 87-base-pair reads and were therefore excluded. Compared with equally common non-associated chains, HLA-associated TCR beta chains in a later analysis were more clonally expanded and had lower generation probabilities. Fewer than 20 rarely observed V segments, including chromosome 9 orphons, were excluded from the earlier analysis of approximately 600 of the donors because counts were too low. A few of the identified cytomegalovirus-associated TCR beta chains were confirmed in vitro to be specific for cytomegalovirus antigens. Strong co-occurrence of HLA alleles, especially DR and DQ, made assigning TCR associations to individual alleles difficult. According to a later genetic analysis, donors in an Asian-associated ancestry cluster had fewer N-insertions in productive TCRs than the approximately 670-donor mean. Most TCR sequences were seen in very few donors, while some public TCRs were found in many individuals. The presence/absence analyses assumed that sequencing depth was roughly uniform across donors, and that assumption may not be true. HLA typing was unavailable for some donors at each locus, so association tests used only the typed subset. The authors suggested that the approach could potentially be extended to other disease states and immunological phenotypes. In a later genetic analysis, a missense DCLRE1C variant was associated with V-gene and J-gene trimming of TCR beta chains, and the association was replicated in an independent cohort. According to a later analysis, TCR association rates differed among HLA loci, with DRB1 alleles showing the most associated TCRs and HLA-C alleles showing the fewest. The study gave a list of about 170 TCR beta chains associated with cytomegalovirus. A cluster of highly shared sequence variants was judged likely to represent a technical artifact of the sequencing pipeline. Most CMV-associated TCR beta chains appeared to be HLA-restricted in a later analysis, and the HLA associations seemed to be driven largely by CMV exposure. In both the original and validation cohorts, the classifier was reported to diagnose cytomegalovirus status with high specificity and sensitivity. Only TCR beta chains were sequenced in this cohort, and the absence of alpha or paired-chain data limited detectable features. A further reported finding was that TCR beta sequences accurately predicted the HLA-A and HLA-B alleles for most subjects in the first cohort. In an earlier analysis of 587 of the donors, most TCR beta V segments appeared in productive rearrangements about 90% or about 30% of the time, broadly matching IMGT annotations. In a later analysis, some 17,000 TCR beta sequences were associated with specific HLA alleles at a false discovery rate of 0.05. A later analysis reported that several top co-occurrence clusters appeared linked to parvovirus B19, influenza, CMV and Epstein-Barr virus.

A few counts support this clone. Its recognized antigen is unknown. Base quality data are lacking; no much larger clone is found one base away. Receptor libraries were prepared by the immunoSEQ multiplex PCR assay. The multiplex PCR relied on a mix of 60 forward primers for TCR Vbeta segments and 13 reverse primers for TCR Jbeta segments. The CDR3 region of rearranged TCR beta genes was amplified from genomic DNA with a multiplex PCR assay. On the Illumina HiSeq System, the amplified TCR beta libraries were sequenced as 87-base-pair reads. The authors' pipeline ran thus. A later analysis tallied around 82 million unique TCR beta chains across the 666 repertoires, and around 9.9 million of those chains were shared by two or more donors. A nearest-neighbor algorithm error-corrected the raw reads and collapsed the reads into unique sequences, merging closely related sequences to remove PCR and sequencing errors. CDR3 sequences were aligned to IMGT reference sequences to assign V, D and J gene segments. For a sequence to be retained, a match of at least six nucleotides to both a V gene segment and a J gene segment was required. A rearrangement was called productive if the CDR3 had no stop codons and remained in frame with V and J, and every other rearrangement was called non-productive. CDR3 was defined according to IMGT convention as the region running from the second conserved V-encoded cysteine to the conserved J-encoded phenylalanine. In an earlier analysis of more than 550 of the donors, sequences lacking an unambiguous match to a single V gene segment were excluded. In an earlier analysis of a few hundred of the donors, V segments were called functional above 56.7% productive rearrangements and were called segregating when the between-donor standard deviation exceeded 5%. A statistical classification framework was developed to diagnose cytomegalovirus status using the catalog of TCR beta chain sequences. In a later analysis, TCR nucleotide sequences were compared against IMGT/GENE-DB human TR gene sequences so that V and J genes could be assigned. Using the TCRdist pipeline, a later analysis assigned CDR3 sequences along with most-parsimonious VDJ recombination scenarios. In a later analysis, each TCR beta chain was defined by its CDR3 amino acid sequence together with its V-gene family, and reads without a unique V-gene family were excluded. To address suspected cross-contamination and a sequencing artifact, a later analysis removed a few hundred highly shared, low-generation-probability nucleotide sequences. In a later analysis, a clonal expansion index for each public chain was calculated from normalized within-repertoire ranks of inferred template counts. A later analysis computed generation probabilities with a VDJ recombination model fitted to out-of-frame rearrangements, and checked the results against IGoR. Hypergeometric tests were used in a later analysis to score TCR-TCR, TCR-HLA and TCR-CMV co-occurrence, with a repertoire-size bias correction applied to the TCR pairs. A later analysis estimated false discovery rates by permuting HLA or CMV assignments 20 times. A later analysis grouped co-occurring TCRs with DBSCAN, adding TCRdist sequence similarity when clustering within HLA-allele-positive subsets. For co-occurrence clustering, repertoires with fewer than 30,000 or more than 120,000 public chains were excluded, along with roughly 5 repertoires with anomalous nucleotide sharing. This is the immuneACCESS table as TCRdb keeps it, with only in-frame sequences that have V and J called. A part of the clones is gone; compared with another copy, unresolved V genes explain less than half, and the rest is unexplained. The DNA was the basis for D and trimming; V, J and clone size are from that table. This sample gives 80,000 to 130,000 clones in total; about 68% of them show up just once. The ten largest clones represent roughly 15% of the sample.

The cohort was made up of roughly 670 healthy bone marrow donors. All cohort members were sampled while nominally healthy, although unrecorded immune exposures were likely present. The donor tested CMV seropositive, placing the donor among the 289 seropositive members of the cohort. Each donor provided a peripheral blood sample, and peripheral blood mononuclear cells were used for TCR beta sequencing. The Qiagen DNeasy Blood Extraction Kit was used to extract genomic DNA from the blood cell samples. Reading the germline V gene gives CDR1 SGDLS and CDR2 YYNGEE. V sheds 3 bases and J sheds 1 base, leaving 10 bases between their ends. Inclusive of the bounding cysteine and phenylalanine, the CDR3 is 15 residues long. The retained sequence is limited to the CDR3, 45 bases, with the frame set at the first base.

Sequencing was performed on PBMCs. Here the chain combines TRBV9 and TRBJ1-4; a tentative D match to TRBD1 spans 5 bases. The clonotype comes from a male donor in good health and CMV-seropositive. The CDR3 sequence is CASSAWGGTNEKLFF. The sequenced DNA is TGTGCCAGCAGCGCCTGGGGGGGAACTAATGAAAAACTGTTTTTT.